This T cell receptor beta chain came from a study of T cell responses to AZD1222 COVID-19 vaccine. The CDR3 is made up of 15 amino acids. CDR1 is SGHDT and CDR2 is YYEEEE in the germline V gene. V shed 3 bases and J shed 7 bases, with 16 bases lying between them. The assay was immunoSEQ multiplex PCR, and TCRdb's table has in-frame clones only and misses some. The data contain approximately 81,000 clones, 83% of them singletons. The V and J genes are TRBV5-6 and TRBJ1-4; weak D call: TRBD1 (5 bases). The origin of this receptor is an adult who received the AZD1222 COVID-19 vaccine. Source: peripheral blood, taken 28 days after the second AZD1222 dose. CDR3 region: CASSSTGGIVEKLFF. The CDR3 DNA is TGTGCCAGCAGCTCTACTGGGGGAATAGTTGAAAAACTGTTTTTT.